This T cell receptor beta chain stems from a study of blood T cell repertoires in COVID-19. The wider study: Both acute and convalescent COVID-19 samples were obtained from the United States, Italy and Spain.

TCRdb keeps only in-frame clones here, not all; method: immunoSEQ multiplex PCR. The data show about 89,000 clones, with almost 85% seen just once and roughly 10% held by the top ten. The CDR3 totals 15 residues. The V segment lost 5 bases and the J segment 4 bases; nucleotides outside the gene matches: 5. Germline V gene lookup returns CDR1 MNHNY and CDR2 SVGAGI (reference sequence). The table lists this clone with a count of one. This clonotype was sampled from a man aged 70-80 years with acute or convalescent COVID-19. Sequencing input: peripheral blood. This chain connects TRBV6-6 to TRBJ1-2; 12 nucleotides align to TRBD1. In DNA form, the CDR3 reads TGTGCCAGCAGTAGGGGACAGGGGGCTAGCTATGGCTACACCTTC. Protein: CASSRGQGASYGYTF.